This entry is about one T cell receptor beta chain. What it binds is not known. These data are taken from a study of cytomegalovirus exposure and HLA in healthy donors. Study-wide results and caveats: Later genetic work tied a missense DCLRE1C variant to beta-chain V and J trimming. Beyond CMV serostatus, there was no information to go on about immune exposure. Presence/absence analyses supposed approximately even sequencing depth among donors.

This CDR3 is 14 amino acids long. With 4 bases removed from V and 8 bases from J, the gap between germline ends came to 17 bases. The germline gives CDR1 GTSNPN, CDR2 SVGIG (reference sequence). This PCR relied on a set of 60 Vbeta primers and 13 Jbeta primers. Original processing notes: In a later analysis, approximately 73 million unique TCR beta chains included roughly 11 million shared by two or more donors. Profiling relied on immunoSEQ multiplex PCR, and the TCRdb table lists in-frame clones only, not all of them. The V and J calls and clone size were taken over from that table, and D and trimming were inferred from the DNA. The table records 150,000 to 200,000 clones, around 90% of them present only once.

Sequenced sample: PBMCs. The V gene is TRBV30, the J gene TRBJ1-4, with TRBD1 as a possible D gene (6 bases). The sequence came from a woman aged 18-29 years in good health and CMV-seronegative. The CDR3 loop is CAWTLSGGTEKLFF. CDR3 DNA sequence: TGTGCCTGGACCCTCTCGGGGGGGACAGAAAAACTGTTTTTT.